This entry lists 25 T cell receptor beta chains sequenced from one sample in a study of molecular identifiers for immune sequencing clone quantification. TCRdb ran MiXCR on the PCR reads and lists one entry per CDR3 protein. The table shows around 460,000 distinct CDR3 sequences, with less than 30% occurring only once. Sequences were obtained from naive CD8+ T cells from blood, with Jurkat cell RNA spiked in. The subset was: FACS-sorted CD8+CD4-CCR7+CD45RA+ naive T cells. The receptors come from a human donor in good health. Some libraries in this study had Jurkat cell RNA spiked in.

V usage is TRBV6-5 and J usage is TRBJ2-1, with 13 bases lining up with TRBD2. The CDR3 covers 15 residues. After removal of 5 bases from V and 7 bases from J, the junction contained 5 bases not matched to a gene. Germline assignment: CDR1 MNHEY and CDR2 SVGAGI. CDR3 amino acids: CASSDGLAGDNEQFF. In DNA, the CDR3 is TGTGCCAGCAGTGACGGACTAGCGGGAGATAATGAGCAGTTCTTC.

About this clonotype itself: Since a much larger clone is just one base distant, this may be a read error. The chain combines TRBV7-9 with TRBJ2-3; D is ambiguous. The CDR3 contains 11 residues. Germline V gives CDR1 SEHNR, CDR2 FQNEAQ (reference sequence). The chain's CDR3 is CDSRPTDTQYF. The CDR3 DNA is TGTGACAGCAGACCAACAGATACGCAGTATTTT.

The table lists this clonotype with many counts. This chain uses TRBV2 with TRBJ1-1; TRBD1 is a possible D gene (6 bases). Per germline, CDR1 SNHLY and CDR2 FYNNEI. V lost 3 bases, J lost 5 bases, and 13 bases lay in between. The length of the CDR3 is 14 residues. CDR3 sequence (DNA): TGTGCCAGCAGTGATGGTACAGGGATTACTGAAGCTTTCTTT. This codes for CASSDGTGITEAFF.

For this clonotype: A much larger clone sits a single nucleotide away, making a read error possible. V and J are TRBV4-3 and TRBJ1-1; D gene unclear. The CDR3 contains 14 residues. Germline V CDR1 and CDR2: LGHNA, YSLEER. The CDR3 DNA reads as TGCGCCAGCCGCCAAGATATTCTGAACACTGAAGCTTTCTTT. It translates to CASRQDILNTEAFF.

The chain links TRBV4-1 to TRBJ2-3; 11 nucleotides match TRBD2. The trim removed 4 bases at V and 5 bases at J, leaving 11 bases unmatched. In germline, CDR1 is MGHRA, CDR2 YSYEKL. The CDR3 extends over 17 amino acids. The CDR3 is CASSPSGGLAEIDTQYF. The CDR3 coding sequence is TGCGCCAGCAGCCCGTCCGGGGGACTAGCGGAGATAGATACGCAGTATTTT.

This clonotype was seen many times. This chain uses TRBV20-1 with TRBJ2-2, with a possible D match to TRBD1 (7 bases). V was trimmed by 0 bases and J by 6 bases, leaving 14 bases between them. Germline V gene data show CDR1 as DFQATT and CDR2 as SNEGSKA (reference sequence). The CDR3 runs 15 residues. CDR3 bases: TGCAGTGCTAGAGATACAGGGGAGGTTTCCGGGGAGCTGTTTTTT. Residues: CSARDTGEVSGELFF.

This clonotype was detected a few times. The J gene is TRBJ2-1, the V gene TRBV11-3, with TRBD2 identical over 12 bases. J lost 10 bases, V lost 5 bases, and 6 bases had no gene match. CDR1 and CDR2 (germline): SGHNT, YENEEA. This CDR3 region has 14 residues. The CDR3 protein is CASSPLGTSGEQFF. DNA for the CDR3: TGTGCCAGCAGCCCCCTAGGGACTAGCGGGGAGCAGTTCTTC.

Notes on this clonotype: Germline and junction disagree at one end, which may indicate a read error. The chain combines TRBV10-3 with TRBJ2-7; D not resolved. In germline, CDR1 is ENHRY, CDR2 SYGVKD. This CDR3 is built from 11 residues. The CDR3 region has the DNA TGTGCCATCAGTGAGTCCTACGAGCGGTACTTC. Translation gives CAISESYERYF.

The chain carries TRBV20-1 and TRBJ2-7; D is ambiguous. Deletions cut 1 base from V and 3 bases from J, with 10 bases between. There are 13 residues in the CDR3. The germline V gene has CDR1 DFQATT and CDR2 SNEGSKA (reference sequence). The CDR3 loop is CSARVAGLYEQYF. The CDR3 DNA reads TGCAGTGCTAGAGTGGCAGGCCTCTACGAGCAGTACTTC.

The chain recombines TRBV11-2 with TRBJ1-2, with D maybe TRBD1 (6 bases). Between the trimmed V and J ends, which lost 3 bases and 11 bases, there was a span of 19 bases. Germline-derived CDR1 and CDR2 are SGHAT and FQNNGV. The CDR3 spans 14 residues. The CDR3, as DNA: TGTGCCAGCAGCTTTATACAGGGTGGCTACGGTTACACCTTC. Translation: CASSFIQGGYGYTF.

V gene TRBV27 combines with J gene TRBJ2-5; D call uncertain. V lost 6 bases, J lost 0 bases, and 8 bases lay in between. Germline CDR1 and CDR2: MNHEY and SMNVEV (reference sequence). The length of the CDR3 is 13 residues. CDR3 loop: CASSLIYQETQYF. CDR3 DNA: TGTGCCAGCAGCCTTATATACCAAGAGACCCAGTACTTC.

Notes on this clonotype: A much larger clone lies a single base off, so this may be a read error. The gene calls are TRBV29-1 and TRBJ2-7; D unresolved. The V gene lost 6 bases and the J gene lost 3 bases, with 9 bases spanning the gap. This CDR3 contains 11 residues. Germline CDR1 is SQVTM and CDR2 is ANQGSEA. The CDR3 DNA follows: TGCAGCGTAGCCGGCGGCTACGAGCAGTACTTC. The encoded protein is CSVAGGYEQYF.

On this clonotype: A read error is possible here, since a much larger clone lies one base away. The chain links TRBV5-3 to TRBJ2-7; D ambiguous. TRBV5-3 is an open reading frame, and its role is uncertain. This CDR3 has 14 residues. The CDR3 sequence is CASSSLLGWGEQYF. The DNA for the CDR3 is TGTGCCAGCAGCTCTCTCCTGGGCTGGGGCGAGCAGTACTTC.

The gene calls are TRBV7-8 and TRBJ2-7; 7 nucleotides agree with TRBD2. CDR1 SGHVS and CDR2 FQNEAQ come from the germline V gene. V was pared by 2 bases and J by 5 bases, with 3 bases of the junction left unmatched. The CDR3 sequence is 13 residues long. The CDR3 protein is CASSLLRGDEQYF. In DNA form, the CDR3 reads TGTGCCAGCAGCTTACTTCGGGGGGACGAGCAGTACTTC.

This clonotype has ten or more counts. The rearrangement links TRBV29-1 to TRBJ2-3, with D unresolved. Between the trimmed V and J ends, which lost 8 bases and 6 bases, there was a span of 15 bases. This CDR3 has 12 residues. Germline V lookup: CDR1 SQVTM, CDR2 ANQGSEA. Here the CDR3 reads CSPRTLGDTQYF. The CDR3 DNA follows: TGCAGCCCTAGGACCCTTGGGGATACGCAGTATTTT.

This clonotype has just a few counts. The chain uses TRBV2 and TRBJ1-5; 9 nucleotides agree with TRBD1. The CDR3 covers 13 residues. CDR1 is SNHLY, CDR2 FYNNEI, per germline. With V trimmed by 6 bases and J by 11 bases, 8 bases remained unmatched. In DNA, the CDR3 is TGTGCCAGCAGACCACAGGGGGCGGGGGCCCAGCATTTT. Translated, it gives CASRPQGAGAQHF.

This clonotype has only a few counts. The CDR3 protein is CSAQRGAPYEQYF. CDR3 bases: TGCAGTGCCCAGCGGGGGGCCCCCTACGAGCAGTACTTC. The chain recombines TRBV20-1 with TRBJ2-7; TRBD2 matches 9 bases. V trimming: 6 bases; J trimming: 2 bases; junction bases outside the gene matches: 5. This CDR3 spans 13 amino acids. Germline V gene lookup returns CDR1 DFQATT and CDR2 SNEGSKA (reference sequence).

This clonotype turned up a few times. The chain has TRBV13 and TRBJ2-7; 10 nucleotides match TRBD2. Germline CDR1 is PRHDT and CDR2 is FYEKMQ (reference sequence). V lost 5 bases, J lost 2 bases, and 6 bases stayed unmatched. The CDR3 has 15 residues. The CDR3 DNA reads TGTGCCAGCAGCAAAACCGGGACTAGCGCCTACGAGCAGTACTTC. Translation gives CASSKTGTSAYEQYF.

For the CDR3, the DNA is TGTGCCAGCAGTTATTCGTTTGACTTAGATACGCAGTATTTT. It encodes CASSYSFDLDTQYF. This chain links TRBV27 with TRBJ2-3; the D is unclear. The germline V gene encodes CDR1 MNHEY and CDR2 SMNVEV (reference sequence). The CDR3 extends over 14 amino acids. Trimming shortened V by 4 bases and J by 5 bases, and 13 bases separated the two germline ends.

This clonotype was picked up a small number of times. The rearrangement links TRBV20-1 to TRBJ2-3; D is unclear. V lost 5 bases, J lost 0 bases, and 15 bases lay in between. CDR3 length equals 15 residues. The germline CDR1 and CDR2 sequences are DFQATT and SNEGSKA (reference sequence). The CDR3 DNA reads TGCAGTGCTCTGGCATTCCGGATCAGCACAGATACGCAGTATTTT. Encoded protein: CSALAFRISTDTQYF.

This clonotype was detected a few times. The conserved phenylalanine or tryptophan normally closing the CDR3 is absent here, so this likely arose from a read error. The V gene is TRBV19, the J gene TRBJ2-2; 7 bases agree with TRBD1. The length of the CDR3 is 16 residues. Trimming cost V 3 bases and J 4 bases; bases outside gene matches: 8. In germline, CDR1 is LNHDA, CDR2 SQIVND (reference sequence). The CDR3 here is CASSIVDRSGTGELFL. The DNA of the CDR3 is TGTGCCAGTAGTATTGTGGACAGGTCGGGCACCGGGGAGCTGTTTCTT.

Ten or more counts support this clonotype. The chain recombines TRBV14 with TRBJ1-1; a possible D gene is TRBD1 (5 bases). The germline V and J ends were trimmed by 4 bases and 6 bases, with 9 bases remaining between them. The CDR3 is 12 amino acids. CDR1 and CDR2 (germline): SGHDN, FVKESK. The CDR3 region has the DNA TGTGCCAGCAGCCCCGGACACCCTGAAGCTTTCTTT. It codes for CASSPGHPEAFF.

This clonotype came up many times. The V and J genes are TRBV7-9 and TRBJ2-3; no clear D gene. Between the trimmed V and J ends, which lost 5 bases and 2 bases, there was a span of 17 bases. Germline V gives CDR1 SEHNR, CDR2 FQNEAQ (reference sequence). The length of the CDR3 is 16 residues. The CDR3 sequence: CASSISPQENTDTQYF. CDR3 nucleotide sequence: TGTGCCAGCAGCATTAGCCCCCAGGAAAACACAGATACGCAGTATTTT.

This clonotype was detected many times. CDR3 in DNA: TGTGCCAGCAGCTTATGGGAACAAGAGACCCAGTACTTC. Translation: CASSLWEQETQYF. V gene TRBV7-2 combines with J gene TRBJ2-5, with D unclear. Deletions cut 2 bases from V and 2 bases from J, with 6 bases between. CDR3 length: 13 amino acids. The germline V gene encodes CDR1 SGHTA and CDR2 FQGNSA.

The V gene is TRBV7-6, the J gene TRBJ2-1, with TRBD1 matching 7 bases. CDR3 length: 16 amino acids. The germline V gene encodes CDR1 SGHVS and CDR2 FNYEAQ. V was pared by 5 bases and J by 5 bases, with 12 bases of the junction left unmatched. The DNA of the CDR3 is TGTGCCAGCAGCCCACCGTTGGACAGGATCGACAATGAGCAGTTCTTC. The encoded protein is CASSPPLDRIDNEQFF.